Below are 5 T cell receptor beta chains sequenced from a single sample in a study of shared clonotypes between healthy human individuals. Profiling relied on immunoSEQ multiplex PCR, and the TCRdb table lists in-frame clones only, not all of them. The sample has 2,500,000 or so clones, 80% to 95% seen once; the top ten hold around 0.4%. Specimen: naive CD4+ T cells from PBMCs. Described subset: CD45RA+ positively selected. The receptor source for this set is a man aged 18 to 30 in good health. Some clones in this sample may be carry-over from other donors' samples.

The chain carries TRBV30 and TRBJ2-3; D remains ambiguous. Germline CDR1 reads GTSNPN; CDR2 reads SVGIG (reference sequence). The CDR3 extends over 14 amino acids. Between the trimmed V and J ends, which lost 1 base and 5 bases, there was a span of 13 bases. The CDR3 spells CAWSASPWLDTQYF. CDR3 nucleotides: TGTGCCTGGAGTGCATCCCCGTGGCTAGATACGCAGTATTTT.

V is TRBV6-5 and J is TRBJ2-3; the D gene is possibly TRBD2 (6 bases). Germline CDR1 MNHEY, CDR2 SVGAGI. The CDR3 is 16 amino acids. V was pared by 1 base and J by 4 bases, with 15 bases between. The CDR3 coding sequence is TGTGCCAGCAGTTACTTTCCGGGAGTGGCAGCAGATACGCAGTATTTT. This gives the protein CASSYFPGVAADTQYF.

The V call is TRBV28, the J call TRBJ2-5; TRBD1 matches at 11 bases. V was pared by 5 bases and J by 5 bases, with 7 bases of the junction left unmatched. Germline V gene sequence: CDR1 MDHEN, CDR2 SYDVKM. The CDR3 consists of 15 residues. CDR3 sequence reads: CASSMDRGRIETQYF. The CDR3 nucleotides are TGTGCCAGCAGTATGGACAGGGGGCGGATCGAGACCCAGTACTTC. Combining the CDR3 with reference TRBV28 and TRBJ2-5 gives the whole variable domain DVKVTQSSRYLVKRTGEKVFLECVQDMDHENMFWYRQDPGLGLRLIYFSYDVKMKEKGDIPEGYSVSREKKERFSLILESASTNQTSMYLCASSMDRGRIETQYFGPGTRLLVL.

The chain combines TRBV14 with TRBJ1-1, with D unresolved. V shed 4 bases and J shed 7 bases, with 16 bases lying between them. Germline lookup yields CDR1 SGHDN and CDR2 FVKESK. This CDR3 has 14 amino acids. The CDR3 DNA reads TGTGCCAGCAGCCGGGTAGGTAGGCGGCTTGAAGCTTTCTTT. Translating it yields CASSRVGRRLEAFF.

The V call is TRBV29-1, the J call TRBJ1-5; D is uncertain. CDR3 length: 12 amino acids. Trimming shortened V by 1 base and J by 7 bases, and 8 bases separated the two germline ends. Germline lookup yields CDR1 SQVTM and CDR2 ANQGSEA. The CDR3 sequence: CSVEGVGQPQHF. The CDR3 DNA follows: TGCAGCGTTGAAGGGGTTGGGCAGCCCCAGCATTTT.